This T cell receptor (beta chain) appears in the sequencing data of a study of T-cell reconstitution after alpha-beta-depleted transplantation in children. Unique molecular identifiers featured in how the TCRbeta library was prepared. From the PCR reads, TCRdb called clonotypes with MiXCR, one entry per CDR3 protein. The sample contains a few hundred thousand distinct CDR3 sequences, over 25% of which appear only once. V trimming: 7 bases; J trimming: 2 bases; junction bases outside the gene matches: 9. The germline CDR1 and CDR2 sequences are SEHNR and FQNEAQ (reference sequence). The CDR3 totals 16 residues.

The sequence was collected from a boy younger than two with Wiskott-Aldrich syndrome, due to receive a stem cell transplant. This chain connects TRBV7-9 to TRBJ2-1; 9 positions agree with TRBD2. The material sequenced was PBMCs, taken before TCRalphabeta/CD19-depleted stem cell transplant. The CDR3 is CASKYLAGQTYNEQFF. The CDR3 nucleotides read TGTGCCAGCAAGTACCTAGCGGGACAAACCTACAATGAGCAGTTCTTC.